This T cell receptor (beta chain) appears in the sequencing data of a study of somatic mutations in cytotoxic T cells in rheumatoid arthritis. Sequenced by immunoSEQ multiplex PCR; TCRdb stores in-frame clones only, minus some. Of about 15,000 clones detected, approximately 80% appear once; the ten largest clones hold roughly 19%. Trimming stripped 3 bases from V and 1 base from J, with 6 bases between. The CDR3 runs to 13 residues. In germline, CDR1 is MGHDK, CDR2 SYGVNS. This sequence was found in an adult with rheumatoid arthritis. Sequenced input: CD8+ T cells sorted from blood. This chain uses TRBV25-1 with TRBJ1-1, with unresolved D. The CDR3 spells CASSDTGNTEAFF. CDR3 bases: TGTGCCAGCAGTGATACGGGGAACACTGAAGCTTTCTTT.